A single sample gave rise to the 10 T cell receptor beta chains below, sequenced in a study of blood T cell repertoires in COVID-19. The repertoire was sequenced with immunoSEQ multiplex PCR; TCRdb's copy has only in-frame clones and lacks some. The table lists some 220,000 clones, 60% to 85% of them singletons. The source material was peripheral blood. All receptors derive from a woman in her seventies with acute or convalescent COVID-19.

The J gene is TRBJ1-2, the V gene TRBV27, with 8 bases identical to TRBD1. The germline V gene has CDR1 MNHEY and CDR2 SMNVEV (reference sequence). V gave up 5 bases and J gave up 4 bases; unmatched junction bases: 9. The CDR3 length is 15 residues. CDR3 protein: CASSPLGQGIYGYTF. The CDR3 coding sequence is TGTGCCAGCAGTCCCCTAGGACAGGGTATCTATGGCTACACCTTC.

This clone has just a few counts. In DNA, the CDR3 is TGCAGTGCTAGTAACAGCGGGGGGCAAGAGACCCAGTACTTC. Translation gives CSASNSGGQETQYF. The V call is TRBV20-1, the J call TRBJ2-5, with 9 bases matching TRBD2. Trimming took 3 bases from V and 2 from J; bases not matched to a gene: 4. CDR1 is DFQATT and CDR2 is SNEGSKA in the germline V gene (reference sequence). The CDR3 consists of 14 residues.

The V gene is TRBV25-1, the J gene TRBJ2-3; maybe TRBD2 (6 bases). Trimming pared 8 bases from V and 0 bases from J, leaving 12 bases between. Germline V gives CDR1 MGHDK, CDR2 SYGVNS. The CDR3 has 14 amino acids. The CDR3 DNA follows: TGTGCCAGCTCCGTGGGGGGAAGCACAGATACGCAGTATTTT. This sequence encodes CASSVGGSTDTQYF.

This sequence joins TRBV7-2 and TRBJ2-2; 9 positions agree with TRBD2. The CDR3 contains 14 residues. V lost 2 bases and J lost 8; bases outside the gene matches: 3. The germline CDR1 and CDR2 sequences are SGHTA and FQGNSA. The CDR3: CASSLQRGAGELFF. Written as DNA, the CDR3 is TGTGCCAGCAGCTTACAGCGGGGGGCGGGGGAGCTGTTTTTT.

The chain carries TRBV7-2 and TRBJ2-7; the D gene is possibly TRBD1 (6 bases). CDR3 length equals 15 residues. V was cut by 5 bases and J by 4 bases, with 18 bases left in between. Germline V gene data show CDR1 as SGHTA and CDR2 as FQGNSA. The CDR3 bases are TGTGCCAGCAGCCCAGGGTCGGGAAGGGGGTACGAGCAGTACTTC. Encoded protein: CASSPGSGRGYEQYF. Together with reference TRBV7-2 and TRBJ2-7, the CDR3 gives the full variable domain: GAGVSQSPSNKVTEKGKDVELRCDPISGHTALYWYRQSLGQGLEFLIYFQGNSAPDKSGLPSDRFSAERTGGSVSTLTIQRTQQEDSAVYLCASSPGSGRGYEQYFGPGTRLTVT.

V and J are TRBV19 and TRBJ2-3; 8 bases align to TRBD1. With V trimmed by 5 bases and J by 4 bases, 5 bases remained unmatched. The CDR3 has 14 amino acids. CDR1 and CDR2 (germline): LNHDA, SQIVND (reference sequence). CDR3 coding DNA: TGTGCCAGTAGTGTGACAGGGGTAGCAGATACGCAGTATTTT. Translation: CASSVTGVADTQYF.

The genes are TRBV11-2 and TRBJ2-1; 12 nucleotides align to TRBD2. The junction had 9 bases not matched to a gene; V was cut back by 5 bases and J by 4 bases. Germline values: CDR1 SGHAT, CDR2 FQNNGV. The CDR3 has 17 residues. CDR3 sequence reads: CASSTASGGAGYNEQFF. The CDR3 DNA is TGTGCCAGCAGCACCGCTAGCGGGGGGGCTGGTTACAATGAGCAGTTCTTC.

This clone was observed once. The chain couples TRBV7-2 to TRBJ2-7; 8 bases fit TRBD1. CDR3 length: 14 residues. Germline V CDR1 and CDR2: SGHTA, FQGNSA. J gave up 3 bases and V 10 bases, and 11 bases lay outside the gene matches. Here the CDR3 reads CATRGPGLYYEQYF. Written as DNA, the CDR3 is TGTGCCACCAGGGGGCCTGGCCTTTACTACGAGCAGTACTTC.

CDR3: CASFSPGGRDTQYF. In DNA form, the CDR3 reads TGTGCCAGCTTCAGCCCAGGGGGTAGAGATACGCAGTATTTT. The gene calls are TRBV28 and TRBJ2-3; 7 nucleotides line up with TRBD1. There are 14 residues in the CDR3. CDR1 and CDR2 (germline): MDHEN, SYDVKM. The junction had 10 bases not matched to a gene; V was cut back by 8 bases and J by 5 bases. The whole variable domain, remainder taken from reference TRBV28 and TRBJ2-3, is DVKVTQSSRYLVKRTGEKVFLECVQDMDHENMFWYRQDPGLGLRLIYFSYDVKMKEKGDIPEGYSVSREKKERFSLILESASTNQTSMYLCASFSPGGRDTQYFGPGTRLTVL.

A note on this clone: The same CDR3 also results from other DNA sequences found in this sample. The V call is TRBV7-2, the J call TRBJ2-3; D call uncertain. Per germline, CDR1 SGHTA and CDR2 FQGNSA. The CDR3 extends over 12 amino acids. V was trimmed by 1 base and J by 5 bases, leaving 4 bases between them. In DNA, the CDR3 is TGTGCCAGCAGCTTAGGGAGAGATACGCAGTATTTT. This encodes CASSLGRDTQYF.